Below, 18 T cell receptor beta chains from the same sample are listed, as sequenced in a study of Ad26.COV2.S vaccination and SARS-CoV-2 variants. Sequencing used immunoSEQ multiplex PCR; TCRdb keeps in-frame clones, though not all of them. The table lists fewer than 400,000 clones, 85% to 90% of them singletons. Treatment indicated: around 19 received Ad26.COV2.S at low or high dose, single or two shots; about 5 received placebo; per-sample allocation not given. Day 63 after the first vaccine or placebo injection was the time point for sampling. Sample: peripheral blood, taken in a trial of Ad26.COV2.S vaccine versus placebo. These receptors originate from a person aged 18 to 65 who received the Ad26.COV2.S COVID-19 vaccine or a placebo.

The chain couples TRBV30 to TRBJ1-2; D not resolved. Germline V gene sequence: CDR1 GTSNPN, CDR2 SVGIG (reference sequence). This CDR3 has 15 residues. V lost 1 base to trimming and J lost 5 bases, with 17 bases between them. The CDR3 is CAWSDPRGPVYGYTF. The CDR3 nucleotides read TGTGCCTGGAGTGACCCCCGAGGGCCGGTTTATGGCTACACCTTC.

CDR3 amino acids: CASSEWRNNSPLHF. The CDR3 nucleotides are TGTGCCAGCAGTGAGTGGCGGAATAATTCACCCCTCCACTTT. The J gene is TRBJ1-6, the V gene TRBV6-1; no reliable D call. Germline lookup yields CDR1 MNHNS and CDR2 SASEGT. The CDR3 extends over 14 amino acids. The V and J ends lost 3 bases and 5 bases respectively, with 8 bases between them.

J is TRBJ1-4 and V is TRBV14; unclear D gene. CDR1 is SGHDN, CDR2 FVKESK, per germline. V dropped 5 bases and J dropped 5 bases, with 6 bases sitting between them. CDR3 length equals 12 residues. CDR3 region: CASSGENEKLFF. DNA for the CDR3: TGTGCCAGCAGCGGGGAGAATGAAAAACTGTTTTTT.

The chain links TRBV6-1 to TRBJ1-1; D is ambiguous. Trimming shortened V by 2 bases and J by 2 bases, and 21 bases separated the two germline ends. Germline CDR1 MNHNS, CDR2 SASEGT. The CDR3 sequence is 18 residues long. Here the CDR3 reads CASSELMVSLSANTEAFF. The CDR3 bases are TGTGCCAGCAGTGAATTAATGGTTAGTCTGAGCGCCAACACTGAAGCTTTCTTT.

The chain links TRBV2 to TRBJ1-4; D unresolved. CDR3 size: 15 residues. Trimming shortened V by 4 bases and J by 0 bases, and 9 bases separated the two germline ends. CDR1 is SNHLY, CDR2 FYNNEI, per germline. CDR3 sequence reads: CASSAERATNEKLFF. The CDR3, as DNA: TGTGCCAGCAGTGCTGAGCGTGCAACTAATGAAAAACTGTTTTTT.

To note about this clone: The sample holds other DNA sequences that translate to the same CDR3. The chain links TRBV5-1 to TRBJ1-6, with 8 bases that match TRBD1. This CDR3 comprises 15 residues. After removal of 1 base from V and 8 bases from J, the junction contained 5 bases not matched to a gene. CDR1 and CDR2 (germline): SGHRS, YFSETQ. The chain's CDR3 is CASSLTGTGDSPLHF. CDR3 coding DNA: TGCGCCAGCAGCTTGACCGGGACAGGCGATTCACCCCTCCACTTT. Supplemented by reference TRBV5-1 and TRBJ1-6, the full variable domain reads KAGVTQTPRYLIKTRGQQVTLSCSPISGHRSVSWYQQTPGQGLQFLFEYFSETQRNKGNFPGRFSGRQFSNSRSEMNVSTLELGDSALYLCASSLTGTGDSPLHFGNGTRLTVT.

A single count supports this clone. V gene TRBV7-9 combines with J gene TRBJ1-1; D possibly corresponds to TRBD1 (5 bases). This CDR3 is built from 12 residues. Germline-derived CDR1 and CDR2 are SEHNR and FQNEAQ (reference sequence). The V gene lost 2 bases and the J gene lost 6 bases, with 7 bases spanning the gap. CDR3 sequence reads: CASSLMGAEAFF. For the CDR3, the DNA is TGTGCCAGCAGCTTAATGGGGGCTGAAGCTTTCTTT. The variable domain in full, with the rest retrieved from reference TRBV7-9 and TRBJ1-1, is DTGVSQNPRHKITKRGQNVTFRCDPISEHNRLYWYRQTLGQGPEFLTYFQNEAQLEKSRLLSDRFSAERPKGSFSTLEIQRTEQGDSAMYLCASSLMGAEAFFGQGTRLTVV.

The chain is built from TRBV4-1 and TRBJ2-2, with D perhaps TRBD2 (5 bases). CDR1 is MGHRA, CDR2 YSYEKL, per germline. Trimming pared 5 bases from V and 3 bases from J, leaving 10 bases between. CDR3 size: 14 residues. The CDR3 sequence is CASSFVRDTGELFF. The CDR3 DNA follows: TGCGCCAGCAGCTTCGTGAGGGACACCGGGGAGCTGTTTTTT.

The chain employs TRBV19 and TRBJ2-1; D is ambiguous. The germline V and J ends were trimmed by 7 bases and 4 bases, with 14 bases remaining between them. From germline, CDR1 is LNHDA and CDR2 SQIVND (reference sequence). This CDR3 comprises 14 residues. In DNA, the CDR3 is TGTGCCAGTACCCGACCCGGGCGGTACAATGAGCAGTTCTTC. This codes for CASTRPGRYNEQFF.

This clone appeared once. The V gene is TRBV3-1 (or the pseudogene TRBV3-2), the J gene TRBJ1-6; a possible D gene is TRBD1 (5 bases). CDR3 length equals 15 residues. Trimming took 4 bases from V and 4 from J, leaving 11 bases between them. Germline CDR1 and CDR2: LGHDT and YNNKEL (reference sequence). This CDR3 is CASSPTGGYNSPLHF. Written as DNA, the CDR3 is TGTGCCAGCAGCCCCACTGGGGGGTATAATTCACCCCTCCACTTT.

The chain is built from TRBV7-9 and TRBJ1-3, with D hard to call. Trimming removed 2 bases from V and 7 bases from J, with 3 bases in between. Germline V gene data show CDR1 as SEHNR and CDR2 as FQNEAQ (reference sequence). This CDR3 spans 11 amino acids. CDR3 sequence: CASSLTNTIYF. In DNA, the CDR3 is TGTGCCAGCAGCTTAACCAACACCATATATTTT.

CDR3 sequence reads: CASSLLNTGELFF. The CDR3 DNA reads as TGTGCCAGCAGCCTACTAAACACCGGGGAGCTGTTTTTT. This chain connects TRBV7-8 to TRBJ2-2, with unresolved D. Trimming shortened V by 5 bases and J by 2 bases, and 6 bases separated the two germline ends. This CDR3 spans 13 amino acids. Germline V gene data show CDR1 as SGHVS and CDR2 as FQNEAQ.

This chain uses TRBV19 with TRBJ2-5, with no clear D. There are 14 residues in the CDR3. Germline CDR1 reads LNHDA; CDR2 reads SQIVND (reference sequence). The V gene lost 3 bases and the J gene lost 1 base, with 9 bases spanning the gap. The CDR3 protein is CASSISPVQETQYF. DNA for the CDR3: TGTGCCAGTAGTATCTCACCAGTCCAAGAGACCCAGTACTTC.

V is TRBV5-1 and J is TRBJ1-4, with D perhaps TRBD1 (6 bases). The CDR3 length is 16 residues. The ends were cut back, 0 bases at V and 6 bases at J, with 15 bases in the middle. Germline lookup yields CDR1 SGHRS and CDR2 YFSETQ. As DNA, the CDR3 is TGCGCCAGCAGCTTGGCAGGGGCGTCGGCTCATGAAAAACTGTTTTTT. Translation: CASSLAGASAHEKLFF.

The rearrangement links TRBV25-1 to TRBJ1-3; D is perhaps TRBD1 (5 bases). Germline CDR1 and CDR2: MGHDK and SYGVNS. CDR3 size: 15 residues. V was clipped by 6 bases and J by 4 bases, with 16 bases between them. The CDR3 sequence: CASSSQGAAGNTIYF. CDR3 nucleotides: TGTGCCAGCAGCTCCCAGGGAGCGGCAGGAAACACCATATATTTT.

The V and J genes are TRBV14 and TRBJ2-3; D gene ambiguous. Trimming stripped 0 bases from V and 6 bases from J, with 10 bases between. Germline V gene data show CDR1 as SGHDN and CDR2 as FVKESK. This CDR3 has 14 amino acids. In DNA form, the CDR3 reads TGTGCCAGCAGCCAAGAGACGGGCTGGGATACGCAGTATTTT. It encodes CASSQETGWDTQYF. Full variable domain (remainder filled in from reference TRBV14 and TRBJ2-3): EAGVTQFPSHSVIEKGQTVTLRCDPISGHDNLYWYRRVMGKEIKFLLHFVKESKQDESGMPNNRFLAERTGGTYSTLKVQPAELEDSGVYFCASSQETGWDTQYFGPGTRLTVL.

The chain combines TRBV27 with TRBJ1-2, with D unresolved. Deletions cut 3 bases from V and 6 bases from J, with 11 bases between. The CDR3 totals 13 residues. The germline V gene has CDR1 MNHEY and CDR2 SMNVEV (reference sequence). The CDR3 sequence is CASSFGVGNGYTF. In DNA form, the CDR3 reads TGTGCCAGCAGTTTCGGGGTAGGGAATGGCTACACCTTC.

This chain connects TRBV30 to TRBJ1-1; D is unresolved. The CDR3 totals 15 residues. Germline V CDR1 and CDR2: GTSNPN, SVGIG (reference sequence). Trimming took off 0 bases at V and 0 bases at J, with 11 bases between the two ends. DNA for the CDR3: TGTGCCTGGAGTGTAGGGCGGGTTTTGAACACTGAAGCTTTCTTT. Its protein product is CAWSVGRVLNTEAFF. Together with reference TRBV30 and TRBJ1-1, the CDR3 gives the full variable domain: SQTIHQWPATLVQPVGSPLSLECTVEGTSNPNLYWYRQAAGRGLQLLFYSVGIGQISSEVPQNLSASRPQDRQFILSSKKLLLSDSGFYLCAWSVGRVLNTEAFFGQGTRLTVV.